Listed below are T cell receptor beta chains from one sample, sequenced in a study of blood T cell repertoires in COVID-19. Using immunoSEQ multiplex PCR, the repertoire was profiled, and TCRdb retains in-frame clones only, with some absent. This table has more than 50,000 clones, 90% appearing once. Source material: peripheral blood. These receptors came from a man in his sixties with active COVID-19. The CDR3 runs from the conserved cysteine through the conserved F or W. D genes are given only for firm matches. Rows give clone size only sometimes, using once, few, many, or a class for an expanded clone.

clone_size	v_call	d_call	j_call	cdr3_nt	cdr3_aa
NA	TRBV9	NA	TRBJ2-3	TGTGCCAGCAGCGTAGGTAGCGGTCTCACAGATACGCAGTATTTT	CASSVGSGLTDTQYF
NA	TRBV5-8	NA	TRBJ1-1	TGTGCCAGCAGCCCCACAGGGCGGGTCACTGAAGCTTTCTTT	CASSPTGRVTEAFF
NA	TRBV11-1	NA	TRBJ2-7	TGTGCCAGCAGCTTACGTCAGGTTGACGAGCAGTACTTC	CASSLRQVDEQYF
NA	TRBV19	TRBD1	TRBJ1-2	TGTGCCAGTAGCTACCGGACAGGAGCAGTTTGGGGCTACACCTTC	CASSYRTGAVWGYTF
NA	TRBV7-2	NA	TRBJ2-7	TGTGCCAGCAGCTTAGCGAGAGGTATATCCTACGAGCAGTACTTC	CASSLARGISYEQYF
NA	TRBV27	NA	TRBJ2-3	TGTGCCAGCAGCCCCCTCCGGGGGTCTTTCACAGATACGCAGTATTTT	CASSPLRGSFTDTQYF
NA	TRBV6-1	TRBD1	TRBJ1-2	TGTGCCAGCAGTGAAGCGGTTGGACAGGGGGCTGGCTACACCTTC	CASSEAVGQGAGYTF
NA	TRBV15	NA	TRBJ2-7	TGTGCCACCAGCAGAGATCGGTCGGGCCTAGCGTACGAGCAGTACTTC	CATSRDRSGLAYEQYF
NA	TRBV24-1	NA	TRBJ1-1	TGTGCCACCAGTGATCCCTCGGGAGGGGAGGCTTTCTTT	CATSDPSGGEAFF
NA	TRBV11-2	TRBD2	TRBJ2-1	TGTGCCAGCAGCTTAGTCCGACTAGCGGGGGGGCCCAATGAGCAGTTCTTC	CASSLVRLAGGPNEQFF
NA	TRBV6-5	TRBD2	TRBJ2-7	TGTGCCAGCAGGACTAGCGGAACTTACGAGCAGTACTTC	CASRTSGTYEQYF
NA	TRBV11-3	TRBD1	TRBJ1-3	TGTGCCAGCAGCTTAACAGGGGGCGCGGGAAACACCATATATTTT	CASSLTGGAGNTIYF
NA	TRBV21-1	NA	TRBJ2-3	TGTGCCAGCAGCAAGGGACTAGCGGGGAGGAATACGCAGTATTTT	CASSKGLAGRNTQYF
once	TRBV6-2/TRBV6-3	TRBD1	TRBJ1-2	TGTGCCAGCAGCCCTGGGGGAGACAGGGGGGCCCTCGGCTATGGCTACACCTTC	CASSPGGDRGALGYGYTF
once	TRBV4-2	TRBD1	TRBJ1-1	TGTGCCAGCAGCCCCGTGGTTGGGACAGGGGACACTGAAGCTTTCTTT	CASSPVVGTGDTEAFF
NA	TRBV9	TRBD2	TRBJ2-7	TGTGCCAGTAGCGAGCGACTAGCGGGATTCTACGAGCAGTACTTC	CASSERLAGFYEQYF
NA	TRBV5-1	TRBD1	TRBJ1-2	TGCGCCAGCAGCGGAAGGCAGGGGGCAGACGGTAACTATGGCTACACCTTC	CASSGRQGADGNYGYTF
NA	TRBV25-1	TRBD1	TRBJ2-3	TGTGCCAGCAGTGAAGCACGGACAGGCTGGACAGATACGCAGTATTTT	CASSEARTGWTDTQYF
NA	TRBV28	NA	TRBJ2-3	TGTGCCAGCAGCTCCCCCGGGAGCACCTATGATACGCAGTATTTT	CASSSPGSTYDTQYF
few	TRBV14	NA	TRBJ1-1	TGTGCCAGCAGCCAAGTACGTAGCAGCACTGAAGCTTTCTTT	CASSQVRSSTEAFF
NA	TRBV6-5	TRBD1	TRBJ1-2	TGTGCCAGCCGGAACTCGGGACAGCCGTATGGCTACACCTTC	CASRNSGQPYGYTF
NA	TRBV5-1	NA	TRBJ2-7	TGCGCCAGCAGCAGCCCAGGGCTCTACGAGCAGTACTTC	CASSSPGLYEQYF
NA	TRBV10-3	TRBD2	TRBJ2-7	TGTGCCATCAGGCCCGGGACTAGCGGGGAAGTACCCTACGAGCAGTACTTC	CAIRPGTSGEVPYEQYF
NA	TRBV5-4	NA	TRBJ1-1	TGTGCCAGCAGCTTACCACGGGGGAGTCCGGACACTGAAGCTTTCTTT	CASSLPRGSPDTEAFF
NA	TRBV6-2/TRBV6-3	TRBD2	TRBJ2-1	TGTGCCAGCAGTTCTCTTGCCGGGACTAGCGGGCCCTACAATGAGCAGTTCTTC	CASSSLAGTSGPYNEQFF
NA	TRBV7-9	NA	TRBJ2-5	TGTGCCAGCAGCTTATACAGGGCTGGAGAGACCCAGTACTTC	CASSLYRAGETQYF
NA	TRBV29-1	NA	TRBJ2-1	TGCAGCGAGAGCACTAGCCATTCCAATGAGCAGTTCTTC	CSESTSHSNEQFF
NA	TRBV6-4	NA	TRBJ2-1	TGTGCCAGCAGTGACTCGGGCAGGGCTTCGTACAATGAGCAGTTCTTC	CASSDSGRASYNEQFF
NA	TRBV3-1/TRBV3-2	TRBD1	TRBJ1-6	TGTGCCAGCACGGGACAGGGTAATTCACCCCTCCACTTT	CASTGQGNSPLHF
NA	TRBV5-4	TRBD2	TRBJ2-7	TGTGCCAGCAGCTACATAGCGGGAGGGCCGGGTGGGTCCGAGCAGTACTTC	CASSYIAGGPGGSEQYF
NA	TRBV2	NA	TRBJ1-5	TGTGCCAGCAGACAGGAGTCAAAGCAGCCCCAGCATTTT	CASRQESKQPQHF
NA	TRBV6-2/TRBV6-3	TRBD1	TRBJ1-3	TGTGCCAGCAGTTATGAACAGGGGTTAGCGGACACCATATATTTT	CASSYEQGLADTIYF
NA	TRBV9	NA	TRBJ2-1	TGTGCCAGCAGCGGCTCCGGGACACAACGCTACAATGAGCAGTTCTTC	CASSGSGTQRYNEQFF
once	TRBV19	TRBD1	TRBJ2-7	TGTGCCAGTAGGCCGGGACAGGGGCTTGGGGAGCAGTACTTC	CASRPGQGLGEQYF
NA	TRBV3-1/TRBV3-2	TRBD1	TRBJ1-5	TGTGCCAGCAGCCAAGGGACAGGGCCTAGCAATCAGCCCCAGCATTTT	CASSQGTGPSNQPQHF
NA	TRBV28	NA	TRBJ2-7	TGTGCCAGCAGTTCCCGTAGCGAGCAGTACTTC	CASSSRSEQYF
NA	TRBV7-2	TRBD2	TRBJ2-7	TGTGCCAGCAGCTTAGGGACTAGTAGGTACGAGCAGTACTTC	CASSLGTSRYEQYF
NA	TRBV5-1	NA	TRBJ2-5	TGCGCCAGCAGCAGACAGCAAGAGACCCAGTACTTC	CASSRQQETQYF
NA	TRBV7-2	NA	TRBJ2-5	TGTGCCAGCAGCTTCGGGGTCCAAGAGACCCAGTACTTC	CASSFGVQETQYF
NA	TRBV28	NA	TRBJ1-1	TGTGCCAGCAGACCTAATTTTTTGACTGAAGCTTTCTTT	CASRPNFLTEAFF
NA	TRBV19	NA	TRBJ2-3	TGTGCCAGTCAGTCCTCTTTGGGCCCCCAGGATACGCAGTATTTT	CASQSSLGPQDTQYF
NA	TRBV28	TRBD1	TRBJ2-7	TGTGCCAGCAGTTGGACAGGAGGAGGACCCTACGAGCAGTACTTC	CASSWTGGGPYEQYF
NA	TRBV4-1	NA	TRBJ2-3	TGCGCCAGCAGCCTATACAGGAATACGGATACGCAGTATTTT	CASSLYRNTDTQYF
NA	TRBV30	TRBD1	TRBJ1-1	TGTGCCTGGAGTACATCGACAGGGATCACTGAAGCTTTCTTT	CAWSTSTGITEAFF
NA	TRBV6-4	TRBD2	TRBJ2-3	TGTGCCAGCAGTTTATGGGGACTAGCGGGAGCCACGGGCAATACGCAGTATTTT	CASSLWGLAGATGNTQYF
NA	TRBV10-2	NA	TRBJ1-5	TGCGCCAGCAGTGAGTCGAGCATAAATCAGCCCCAGCATTTT	CASSESSINQPQHF
NA	TRBV5-1	NA	TRBJ2-7	TGCGCCAGCAGCACGGACAGTTCGACCGAGCAGTACTTC	CASSTDSSTEQYF
NA	TRBV28	TRBD1	TRBJ1-6	TGTGCCAGCACCACCGGACAGGGAAATTCACCCCTCCACTTT	CASTTGQGNSPLHF